This T cell receptor (beta chain) is drawn from a study of tumor and adjacent non-tumor tissue in lung cancer. Overall study context: Stage I to III disease affected ten to eleven men and a handful of women aged roughly 30 to 76. Samples averaged around 4 million productive TCRbeta reads each.

Whole-study results and caveats: Tumor TCR diversity, when higher, was linked to shorter survival. Significantly higher TCR diversity was found in tumor than normal lung.

RNA was extracted from bulk tissue without any cell sorting. Three rounds of nested PCR, following a modified ARM-PCR protocol, produced the TCRbeta library. Using its own MiXCR run on the multiplex PCR reads, TCRdb lists one record per CDR3 protein. Of around 120,000 distinct CDR3 sequences in the sample, 66% were seen once. Turning to this clonotype: Its antigen remains unidentified. This likely comes from a read error, as the CDR3 has no conserved phenylalanine or tryptophan at its end.

The CDR3 is 14 residues long. Per the germline V gene, CDR1 is LGHNA and CDR2 is YSLEER. V dropped 7 bases and J dropped 1 base, with 12 bases sitting between them. The chain recombines TRBV4-3 with TRBJ2-3; D is unresolved. The receptor was isolated from a man younger than 40 with non-small cell lung cancer. Sequenced material: lung tumor tissue. Here the CDR3 DNA reads TGCGCCAGCAACCGAGATCAGGGCACAGATACGCAGTATCTT. This codes for CASNRDQGTDTQYL.